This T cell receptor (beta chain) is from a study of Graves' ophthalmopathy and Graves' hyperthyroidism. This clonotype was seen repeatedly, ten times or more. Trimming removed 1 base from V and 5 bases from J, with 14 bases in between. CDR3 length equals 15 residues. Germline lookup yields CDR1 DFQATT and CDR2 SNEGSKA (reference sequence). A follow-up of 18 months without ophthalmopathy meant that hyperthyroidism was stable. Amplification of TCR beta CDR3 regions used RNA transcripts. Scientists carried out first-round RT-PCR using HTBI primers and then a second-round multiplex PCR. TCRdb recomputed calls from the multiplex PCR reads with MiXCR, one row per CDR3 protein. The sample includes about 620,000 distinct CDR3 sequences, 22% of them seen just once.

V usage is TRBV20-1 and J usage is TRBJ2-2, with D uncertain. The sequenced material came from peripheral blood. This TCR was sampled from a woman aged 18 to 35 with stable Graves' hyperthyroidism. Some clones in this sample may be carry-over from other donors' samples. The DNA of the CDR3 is TGCAGTGCTAGAGTTCAGGCCAGGAGAACCGGGGAGCTGTTTTTT. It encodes CSARVQARRTGELFF.